Below, 23 T cell receptor beta chains from the same sample are listed, as sequenced in a study of T cell repertoires in cytomegalovirus infection. TCRdb reprocessed the reads via MiXCR and lists one record per CDR3 protein. The data show around 450,000 distinct CDR3 sequences, about 33% seen once. Sequenced: PBMCs. Receptor source: a human donor in good health (CMV status not recorded). Some clones in this sample may be carry-over from other donors' samples.

The V gene is TRBV5-1, the J gene TRBJ2-3, with no clear D. Germline V gene sequence: CDR1 SGHRS, CDR2 YFSETQ. The CDR3 loop spans 14 amino acids. V was pared by 4 bases and J by 3 bases, with 12 bases between. This CDR3 is CASSRSAETDTQYF. DNA of the CDR3: TGCGCCAGCAGCCGGTCGGCGGAAACAGATACGCAGTATTTT. Together with reference TRBV5-1 and TRBJ2-3, the CDR3 gives the full variable domain: KAGVTQTPRYLIKTRGQQVTLSCSPISGHRSVSWYQQTPGQGLQFLFEYFSETQRNKGNFPGRFSGRQFSNSRSEMNVSTLELGDSALYLCASSRSAETDTQYFGPGTRLTVL.

The table lists this clonotype with a few counts. V usage is TRBV7-8 and J usage is TRBJ2-5; perhaps TRBD1 as D (5 bases). Per germline, CDR1 SGHVS and CDR2 FQNEAQ. This CDR3 is 16 amino acids long. V was trimmed by 0 bases and J by 4 bases, leaving 15 bases between them. The CDR3 nucleotides read TGTGCCAGCAGCTTAGCGCGGACACGGAGTAGAGAGACCCAGTACTTC. This translates into CASSLARTRSRETQYF.

This clonotype has only a few counts. The CDR3 loop reads CARRTSGGTDTQYF. The CDR3, as DNA: TGTGCCAGGCGGACTAGCGGGGGCACAGATACGCAGTATTTT. This chain joins TRBV6-7 and TRBJ2-3; 12 bases are a match to TRBD2. TRBV6-7 qualifies as an ORF whose function is uncertain. The CDR3 consists of 14 residues. V shed 9 bases, J shed 1 base, and the junction held 2 bases outside the gene matches.

The gene calls are TRBV6-6 and TRBJ2-1; TRBD2 agrees at 14 bases. The CDR3 is 16 residues long. V shed 6 bases, J shed 6 bases, and the junction held 7 bases outside the gene matches. Germline CDR1 reads MNHNY; CDR2 reads SVGAGI (reference sequence). As DNA, the CDR3 is TGTGCCAGCAGGTGGACTAGCGGGGGGTCCCCCAATGAGCAGTTCTTC. Its protein product is CASRWTSGGSPNEQFF.

The chain recombines TRBV19 with TRBJ1-6; D gene unclear. The length of the CDR3 is 15 residues. CDR1 and CDR2 (germline): LNHDA, SQIVND (reference sequence). Between the trimmed V and J ends, which lost 3 bases and 7 bases, there was a span of 13 bases. This CDR3 reads CASSIDGGANSPLHF. The CDR3 DNA reads as TGTGCCAGTAGTATCGACGGAGGAGCGAATTCACCCCTCCACTTT.

Written as DNA, the CDR3 is TGTGCCAGCAGTGAGGCCTCGGAACCTAACTATGGCTACACCTTC. It yields the protein CASSEASEPNYGYTF. The V gene is TRBV2, the J gene TRBJ1-2; D unresolved. V lost 3 bases, J lost 0 bases, and 11 bases lay in between. Germline assignment: CDR1 SNHLY and CDR2 FYNNEI. CDR3 size: 15 residues.

V usage is TRBV20-1 and J usage is TRBJ2-1; D not certain. This CDR3 spans 14 amino acids. CDR1 is DFQATT and CDR2 is SNEGSKA in the germline V gene (reference sequence). Trimming cost V 0 bases and J 0 bases, with 6 bases left between them. CDR3 sequence reads: CSAREESSYNEQFF. The CDR3 DNA follows: TGCAGTGCTAGAGAAGAAAGCTCCTACAATGAGCAGTTCTTC.

This clonotype came up a few times. The chain uses TRBV4-1 and TRBJ1-2; weak D call: TRBD1 (6 bases). This CDR3 has 13 residues. V was clipped by 5 bases and J by 8 bases, with 15 bases between them. The germline gives CDR1 MGHRA, CDR2 YSYEKL. CDR3 nucleotide sequence: TGCGCCAGCAGCGCACAACAGGGTAGGGGCTACACCTTC. It yields the protein CASSAQQGRGYTF.

This clonotype was seen ten or more times. V and J are TRBV7-2 and TRBJ2-2; D uncertain. V was shortened by 1 base and J by 4 bases, with 13 bases between the two germline ends. The germline V gene encodes CDR1 SGHTA and CDR2 FQGNSA. The CDR3 contains 16 residues. The CDR3 loop is CASSLEFSRTTGELFF. CDR3 coding DNA: TGTGCCAGCAGCTTAGAGTTCTCACGGACCACCGGGGAGCTGTTTTTT. Supplemented by reference TRBV7-2 and TRBJ2-2, the full variable domain reads GAGVSQSPSNKVTEKGKDVELRCDPISGHTALYWYRQSLGQGLEFLIYFQGNSAPDKSGLPSDRFSAERTGGSVSTLTIQRTQQEDSAVYLCASSLEFSRTTGELFFGEGSRLTVL.

At least ten counts were recorded for this clonotype. This sequence joins TRBV7-2 and TRBJ1-4, with D perhaps matching TRBD1 (6 bases). Germline V lookup: CDR1 SGHTA, CDR2 FQGNSA. This CDR3 is built from 16 residues. V was trimmed by 0 bases and J by 4 bases, leaving 12 bases between them. CDR3 in amino acids: CASSLADRFYNEKLFF. The CDR3 nucleotides read TGTGCCAGCAGCTTAGCCGACAGGTTTTATAATGAAAAACTGTTTTTT.

The V gene is TRBV5-1, the J gene TRBJ1-2; D remains ambiguous. Germline V CDR1 and CDR2: SGHRS, YFSETQ. V gave up 1 base and J gave up 5 bases, with 9 bases separating them. The CDR3 totals 13 residues. The DNA for the CDR3 is TGCGCCAGCAGCTTGATACCCTCATATGGCTACACCTTC. Amino acids: CASSLIPSYGYTF.

The V gene is TRBV7-2, the J gene TRBJ2-5; 9 bases match TRBD2. The CDR3 totals 14 residues. Germline loops: CDR1 SGHTA, CDR2 FQGNSA. V shed 5 bases, J shed 5 bases, and the junction held 6 bases outside the gene matches. CDR3 nucleotides: TGTGCCAGCAGCCATTCGGCGGGGGGGGAGACCCAGTACTTC. The encoded protein is CASSHSAGGETQYF. Looking up the rest from reference TRBV7-2 and TRBJ2-5 gives the full variable domain: GAGVSQSPSNKVTEKGKDVELRCDPISGHTALYWYRQSLGQGLEFLIYFQGNSAPDKSGLPSDRFSAERTGGSVSTLTIQRTQQEDSAVYLCASSHSAGGETQYFGPGTRLLVL.

In its sample, this clonotype was seen a few times. The V call is TRBV4-3, the J call TRBJ2-1; 10 positions match TRBD2. The germline gives CDR1 LGHNA, CDR2 YSLEER. The CDR3 spans 15 residues. Germline trimming cut 3 bases from V and 10 bases from J; bases unmatched to any gene: 9. The CDR3 here is CASSHSGTSDPEQFF. In DNA form, the CDR3 reads TGCGCCAGCAGCCACTCCGGGACTAGCGACCCCGAGCAGTTCTTC.

In this sample, this clonotype turned up a few times. The DNA of the CDR3 is TGTGCCAGTAGTCAATCCGGGACAAGCTCCTACAATGAGCAGTTCTTC. This sequence encodes CASSQSGTSSYNEQFF. The chain couples TRBV19 to TRBJ2-1, with a possible D match to TRBD1 (6 bases). The length of the CDR3 is 16 residues. Germline V gene lookup returns CDR1 LNHDA and CDR2 SQIVND (reference sequence). Trimming took 5 bases from V and 0 from J, leaving 14 bases between them.

This clonotype appeared many times. The V gene is TRBV28, the J gene TRBJ2-5; D is possibly TRBD2 (8 bases). Germline values: CDR1 MDHEN, CDR2 SYDVKM. Trimming pared 8 bases from V and 6 bases from J, leaving 13 bases between. The CDR3 is made up of 12 amino acids. CDR3 sequence: CASHGRGQTQYF. CDR3 in DNA: TGTGCCAGCCACGGGAGGGGGCAGACCCAGTACTTC.

The chain carries TRBV7-2 and TRBJ2-7, with 9 bases lining up with TRBD1. Germline trimming cut 5 bases from V and 3 bases from J; bases unmatched to any gene: 5. Germline CDR1 and CDR2: SGHTA and FQGNSA. The CDR3 loop spans 14 amino acids. CDR3 in amino acids: CASSRGQGFYEQYF. The DNA for the CDR3 is TGTGCCAGCAGCAGGGGACAGGGCTTCTACGAGCAGTACTTC.

Concerning this clonotype: The junction and the germline gene differ at one end; a read error may be behind it. CDR3 DNA sequence: TGTGCTAGCAGCTTAGGGAACGGGCTAGCGGGGTCTAATGAGCAGTTCTTC. Its translation: CASSLGNGLAGSNEQFF. The J gene is TRBJ2-1, the V gene TRBV7-7; 9 bases fit TRBD2. The germline V gene has CDR1 SSHAT and CDR2 FNYEAQ (reference sequence). The CDR3 totals 17 residues.

This clonotype was counted at least ten times. The gene calls are TRBV7-2 and TRBJ1-6; D is undetermined. The V and J ends lost 7 bases and 0 bases respectively, with 16 bases between them. The CDR3 totals 17 residues. Looked up from germline, CDR1 is SGHTA and CDR2 is FQGNSA. In DNA form, the CDR3 reads TGTGCCAGCACCCCCCTAGGGAGCGTCTCCTATAATTCACCCCTCCACTTT. Protein product: CASTPLGSVSYNSPLHF.

The CDR3 loop reads CATSRDGLGQVGEPGKLFF. For the CDR3, the DNA is TGTGCCACCAGCAGAGATGGGTTGGGACAAGTGGGGGAACCTGGAAAACTGTTTTTT. This chain joins TRBV15 and TRBJ1-4; TRBD1 might be the D (6 bases). The CDR3 sequence is 19 residues long. Germline-derived CDR1 and CDR2 are LNHNV and YYDKDF (reference sequence). Trimming shortened V by 0 bases and J by 10 bases, and 27 bases separated the two germline ends.

The chain carries TRBV20-1 and TRBJ1-5; the D gene is possibly TRBD1 (6 bases). V was shortened by 7 bases and J by 11 bases, with 27 bases between the two germline ends. The CDR3 extends over 15 amino acids. CDR1 and CDR2 from the germline V gene are DFQATT and SNEGSKA (reference sequence). For the CDR3, the DNA is TGCAGTGGAACTGGACAGCGGGTCGCCGGGGGGGCCCAGCATTTT. It encodes CSGTGQRVAGGAQHF.

The rearrangement uses TRBV11-2 and TRBJ2-2, with TRBD2 as a possible D gene (5 bases). Germline CDR1 and CDR2: SGHAT and FQNNGV. V lost 0 bases and J lost 7, with 12 bases in between. There are 15 residues in the CDR3. CDR3 in amino acids: CASSLDRQRGGELFF. The DNA for the CDR3 is TGTGCCAGCAGCTTAGATCGTCAACGGGGCGGGGAGCTGTTTTTT.

V gene TRBV7-9 combines with J gene TRBJ1-1; D is uncertain. Germline lookup yields CDR1 SEHNR and CDR2 FQNEAQ (reference sequence). V was pared by 4 bases and J by 2 bases, with 8 bases between. CDR3 length: 13 amino acids. The CDR3 DNA reads as TGTGCCAGCAGCTCCACGATTAACACTGAAGCTTTCTTT. Protein product: CASSSTINTEAFF.

This clonotype was seen many times. The gene calls are TRBV7-6 and TRBJ1-1, with unresolved D. Germline V gives CDR1 SGHVS, CDR2 FNYEAQ. The germline V and J ends were trimmed by 0 bases and 4 bases, with 6 bases remaining between them. This CDR3 has 13 amino acids. CDR3 nucleotides: TGTGCCAGCAGCTTAGCGTCAGGCACTGAAGCTTTCTTT. Residues: CASSLASGTEAFF. Combining the CDR3 with reference TRBV7-6 and TRBJ1-1 gives the whole variable domain GAGVSQSPRYKVTKRGQDVALRCDPISGHVSLYWYRQALGQGPEFLTYFNYEAQQDKSGLPNDRFSAERPEGSISTLTIQRTEQRDSAMYRCASSLASGTEAFFGQGTRLTVV.